A single T cell receptor (beta chain) is shown here with its context. The sample belongs to a study of blood T cell repertoires in COVID-19. TCRdb's copy holds only in-frame clones and misses some; the assay was immunoSEQ multiplex PCR. The table has a few hundred thousand clones, about 87% seen once. V was shortened by 0 bases and J by 3 bases, with 12 bases between the two germline ends. The CDR3 has 15 residues. What was sequenced was peripheral blood. The chain is built from TRBV23-1 and TRBJ2-7; no clear D gene. TRBV23-1 is placed among ORFs of uncertain function. This clonotype originated in a man aged 60 to 75 who had recovered from COVID-19. The CDR3 loop reads CASSQSLSQHYEQYF. CDR3 sequence (DNA): TGCGCCAGCAGTCAATCGTTGTCCCAACACTACGAGCAGTACTTC.